The next 2 T cell receptor beta chains were all read from a single sample in a study of blood T cell repertoires in COVID-19. Some clones are missing from TCRdb's copy, which holds only in-frame ones; the method was immunoSEQ multiplex PCR. This table has about 200,000 clones, roughly 82% appearing once. The sequenced sample consisted of PBMCs or T cells enriched from blood (not recorded which). Source of these receptors: a middle-aged man with acute COVID-19.

V usage is TRBV4-1 and J usage is TRBJ2-3; the match to TRBD2 covers 10 bases. The CDR3 extends over 16 amino acids. Germline V gene data show CDR1 as MGHRA and CDR2 as YSYEKL. The ends lost 2 bases at V and 3 bases at J; junction bases unmatched: 5. CDR3 sequence reads: CASSQFRTSGTDTQYF. CDR3 DNA: TGCGCCAGCAGCCAATTCAGGACTAGCGGTACAGATACGCAGTATTTT.

This clone occurred once. The rearrangement links TRBV9 to TRBJ2-1; 8 bases are shared with TRBD1. The CDR3 consists of 15 residues. CDR1 SGDLS and CDR2 YYNGEE come from the germline V gene. V trimming: 4 bases; J trimming: 5 bases; junction bases outside the gene matches: 8. The CDR3 nucleotides are TGTGCCAGCAGCACGAGGACAGGGTTCGACAATGAGCAGTTCTTC. Protein product: CASSTRTGFDNEQFF.